This is a list of T cell receptor beta chains from one sample in a study of shared clonotypes between healthy human individuals. The data were produced by immunoSEQ multiplex PCR, yet TCRdb's version contains in-frame clones alone and is incomplete. In the table there are 650,000 to 700,000 clones, less than 95% of which are singletons. Sequenced material: memory CD8+ T cells from PBMCs. Receptors originate from a man between 18 and 35 years old in good health. Some clones in this sample may be carry-over from other donors' samples. CDR3s include the opening cysteine and the closing phenylalanine or tryptophan. A D gene is named only where the DNA matches it firmly. Clone size is stated in some rows and not others, as once, few, many or a class when expanded.

>TRBJ1-2|TRBV9|.|.|16
TGTGCCAGCAGCGTGGGAGCATTGTCTGGGGTCTATGGCTACACCTTC
CASSVGALSGVYGYTF
>TRBJ2-7|TRBV7-8|.|.|13
TGTGCCAGCAGCTTAGTAAGGGTTGGCGAGCAGTACTTC
CASSLVRVGEQYF
>TRBJ1-2|TRBV7-9|.|TRBD1|18
TGTGCCAGCAGCTTATCCGGGACAGGGCCCTATCTGAACTATGGCTACACCTTC
CASSLSGTGPYLNYGYTF
>TRBJ2-1|TRBV5-6|.|.|17
TGTGCCAGCAGCTTAATCGGGGGTAGCGGTTTAAACAATGAGCAGTTCTTC
CASSLIGGSGLNNEQFF
>TRBJ2-7|TRBV14|.|.|12
TGTGCCAGCAGCCTAACAGAGTTGGAGCAGTACTTC
CASSLTELEQYF
>TRBJ2-2|TRBV27|.|TRBD1|17
TGTGCCAGCAGTTTACTTGGGACAGGGGGCAGCACCGGGGAGCTGTTTTTT
CASSLLGTGGSTGELFF
>TRBJ1-3|TRBV29-1|.|.|13
TGCAGCGCCAAACAGGGTCCTGGAAACACCATATATTTT
CSAKQGPGNTIYF
>TRBJ2-1|TRBV9|.|.|19
TGTGCCAGCAGCTCTAAACGGTTAGGGACTCCGAGCTCCTACAATGAGCAGTTCTTC
CASSSKRLGTPSSYNEQFF
>TRBJ2-7|TRBV12-5|.|TRBD1|16
TGTGCTAGTGGTTGGGGCCCAGGGGGCTTCCCCTACGAGCAGTACTTC
CASGWGPGGFPYEQYF
>TRBJ2-3|TRBV19|.|TRBD2|13
TGTGCCAGTAGCGGGAGGGGGTCAGATACGCAGTATTTT
CASSGRGSDTQYF
>TRBJ2-7|TRBV6-5|.|.|14
TGTGCCAGCAGTTCCAGGATAGGCTCCTACGAGCAGTACTTC
CASSSRIGSYEQYF
>TRBJ2-2|TRBV15|.|.|16
TGTGCCACCATGTCGCAGGGGGGCGCGAACACCGGGGAGCTGTTTTTT
CATMSQGGANTGELFF
>TRBJ2-3|TRBV27|.|TRBD2|16
TGTGCCAGCAGTCCCCTCGGCAGCGGGAGGGGAGATACGCAGTATTTT
CASSPLGSGRGDTQYF
>TRBJ1-2|TRBV7-9|once|TRBD1|15
TGTGCCAGCAGCTTAGAGCTAAGGGGGCTAAATGGCTACACCTTC
CASSLELRGLNGYTF
>TRBJ1-4|TRBV9|.|.|17
TGTGCCAGCAGCGTAGGGGCCCGGGGAGCAACTAATGAAAAACTGTTTTTT
CASSVGARGATNEKLFF
>TRBJ1-1|TRBV7-2|.|.|17
TGTGCCAGCAGCTTAGGAGGAAGCGTCCCCCGGTGGGGTGAAGCTTTCTTT
CASSLGGSVPRWGEAFF
>TRBJ2-7|TRBV28|.|.|16
TGTGCCAGCAGTTTAAAAAGAAATCCTAACCCCTACGAGCAGTACTTC
CASSLKRNPNPYEQYF
>TRBJ2-2|TRBV15|.|TRBD2|19
TGTGCCACCAGCAGAGAATCTAGCGGGAGGGCCTGGGACACCGGGGAGCTGTTTTTT
CATSRESSGRAWDTGELFF
>TRBJ2-7|TRBV19|.|.|13
TGTGCCAGTAGTATGAGACAGAGCTACGAGCAGTACTTC
CASSMRQSYEQYF